This is a list of T cell receptor beta chains from one sample in a study of blood T cells in healthy people across ages. TCRdb itself ran the 5' RACE reads through MiXCR, one entry per CDR3 protein. The data contain 700,000 or so distinct CDR3 sequences, about a fifth of them singletons. Input material: blood. All receptors come from a man aged 65-85 years in good health. The CDR3 runs from the conserved cysteine through the conserved F or W. The order of the fields is D gene, J gene, V gene, clone size, CDR3 protein, CDR3 DNA. The D gene is left open where the match is weak. The size of a clone is reported for some rows only, either as once, few or many, or as a class for expanded clones.

D: -
J: TRBJ2-3
V: TRBV28
size: -
CDR3: CASSFEGPTQYF
DNA: TGTGCCAGCAGTTTTGAGGGCCCTACGCAGTATTTT

D: TRBD1
J: TRBJ2-7
V: TRBV20-1
size: many
CDR3: CSAASQGTGEQYF
DNA: TGCAGTGCCGCTAGTCAAGGGACAGGGGAGCAGTACTTC

D: -
J: TRBJ1-4
V: TRBV28
size: few
CDR3: CASSRGFWAANEKLFF
DNA: TGTGCCAGCAGCAGAGGGTTTTGGGCTGCTAATGAAAAACTGTTTTTT

D: -
J: TRBJ2-1
V: TRBV19
size: -
CDR3: CASSTRGGYNEQFF
DNA: TGTGCCAGTAGTACCAGGGGGGGGTACAATGAGCAGTTCTTC

D: -
J: TRBJ1-2
V: TRBV7-2
size: few
CDR3: CASSRDQANYGYTF
DNA: TGTGCCAGCAGCAGGGACCAAGCTAACTATGGCTACACCTTC

D: TRBD1
J: TRBJ2-7
V: TRBV10-3
size: -
CDR3: CAISESGQAHEQHF
DNA: TGTGCCATCAGTGAGTCGGGACAGGCCCACGAGCAGCACTTC

D: -
J: TRBJ2-1
V: TRBV11-1
size: -
CDR3: CASSPQTRNEQFF
DNA: TGTGCCAGCAGCCCCCAGACCCGCAATGAGCAGTTCTTC

D: TRBD1
J: TRBJ2-1
V: TRBV5-1
size: -
CDR3: CASRQGDYNEQFF
DNA: TGCGCCAGCAGGCAGGGGGACTACAATGAGCAGTTCTTC

D: -
J: TRBJ2-5
V: TRBV25-1
size: few
CDR3: CASSDRGAGGETQYF
DNA: TGTGCCAGCAGTGATAGGGGGGCCGGTGGAGAGACCCAGTACTTC

D: -
J: TRBJ1-6
V: TRBV7-8
size: few
CDR3: CASSFALTALHF
DNA: TGTGCCAGCAGCTTCGCCCTTACGGCCCTCCACTTT

D: -
J: TRBJ2-1
V: TRBV6-5
size: -
CDR3: CASSLDLQGNEQFF
DNA: TGTGCCAGCAGCCTCGATTTACAGGGAAATGAGCAGTTCTTC